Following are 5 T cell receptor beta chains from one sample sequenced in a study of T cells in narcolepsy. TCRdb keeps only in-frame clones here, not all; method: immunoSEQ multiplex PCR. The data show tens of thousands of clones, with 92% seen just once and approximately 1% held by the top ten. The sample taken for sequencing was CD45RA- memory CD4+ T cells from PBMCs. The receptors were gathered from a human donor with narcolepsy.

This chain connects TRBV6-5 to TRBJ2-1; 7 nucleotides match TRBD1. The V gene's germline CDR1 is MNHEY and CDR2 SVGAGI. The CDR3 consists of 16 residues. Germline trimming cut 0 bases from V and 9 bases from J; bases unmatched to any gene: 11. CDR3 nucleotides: TGTGCCAGCAGTTACTCCTCCACAGGGGCAGGGGGTGAGCAGTTCTTC. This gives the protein CASSYSSTGAGGEQFF.

The CDR3 nucleotides are TGTGCCAGCAGTGAAATGAATCTGGGACAGGGGTTCCAAGAGACCCAGTACTTC. This translates into CASSEMNLGQGFQETQYF. The rearrangement links TRBV6-1 to TRBJ2-5; 10 bases agree with TRBD1. The CDR3 runs 18 residues. The germline V gene encodes CDR1 MNHNS and CDR2 SASEGT. The trim removed 2 bases at V and 1 base at J, leaving 10 bases unmatched.

CDR3 in DNA: TGTGCCAGCAAGAACCAGGGGTTTCGGACCGGGGAGCTGTTTTTT. It translates to CASKNQGFRTGELFF. The chain joins TRBV27 to TRBJ2-2; a possible D gene is TRBD1 (6 bases). Trimming took 7 bases from V and 5 from J, leaving 17 bases between them. From germline, CDR1 is MNHEY and CDR2 SMNVEV (reference sequence). This CDR3 spans 15 amino acids.

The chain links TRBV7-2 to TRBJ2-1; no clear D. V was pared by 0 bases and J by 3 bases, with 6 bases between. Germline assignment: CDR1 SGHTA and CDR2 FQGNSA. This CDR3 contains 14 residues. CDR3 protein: CASSLATNYNEQFF. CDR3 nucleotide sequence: TGTGCCAGCAGCTTAGCAACGAACTACAATGAGCAGTTCTTC.

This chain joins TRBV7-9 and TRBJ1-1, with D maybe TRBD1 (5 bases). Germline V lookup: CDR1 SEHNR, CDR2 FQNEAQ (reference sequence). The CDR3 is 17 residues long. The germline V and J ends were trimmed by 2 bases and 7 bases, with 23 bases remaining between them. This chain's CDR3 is CASSLRSTIGELDEAFF. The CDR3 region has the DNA TGTGCCAGCAGCTTACGGAGTACGATAGGGGAGTTGGATGAAGCTTTCTTT.